The sequence of this T cell receptor (beta chain) was determined in a study of shared clonotypes between healthy human individuals. Study at large: A few men and a couple of women, aged 18 to 49, were donors. Study outcomes and limitations: Depth of sequencing was expected to influence donor clonotype sharing.

Points on this clone: Its matching antigen is unknown.

Per the germline V gene, CDR1 is MNHEY and CDR2 is SMNVEV (reference sequence). The CDR3 is made up of 18 amino acids. Trimming took off 2 bases at V and 3 bases at J, with 23 bases between the two ends. Here immunoSEQ multiplex PCR was the method, and the copy in TCRdb shows in-frame clones only, minus some. The sample shows about 1.4 million clones, roughly 96% of them seen only once. Sequenced material: naive CD4+ T cells sorted from blood. The subset: CD45RA+ positively selected. The sequence was collected from a man between 25 and 39 years old in good health. The chain uses TRBV27 and TRBJ2-7; D may be TRBD1 (6 bases). CDR3 sequence (DNA): TGTGCCAGCAGTTTAGCCCGGAAGGGATTCCAGGGGAGCTACGAGCAGTACTTC. It specifies CASSLARKGFQGSYEQYF.